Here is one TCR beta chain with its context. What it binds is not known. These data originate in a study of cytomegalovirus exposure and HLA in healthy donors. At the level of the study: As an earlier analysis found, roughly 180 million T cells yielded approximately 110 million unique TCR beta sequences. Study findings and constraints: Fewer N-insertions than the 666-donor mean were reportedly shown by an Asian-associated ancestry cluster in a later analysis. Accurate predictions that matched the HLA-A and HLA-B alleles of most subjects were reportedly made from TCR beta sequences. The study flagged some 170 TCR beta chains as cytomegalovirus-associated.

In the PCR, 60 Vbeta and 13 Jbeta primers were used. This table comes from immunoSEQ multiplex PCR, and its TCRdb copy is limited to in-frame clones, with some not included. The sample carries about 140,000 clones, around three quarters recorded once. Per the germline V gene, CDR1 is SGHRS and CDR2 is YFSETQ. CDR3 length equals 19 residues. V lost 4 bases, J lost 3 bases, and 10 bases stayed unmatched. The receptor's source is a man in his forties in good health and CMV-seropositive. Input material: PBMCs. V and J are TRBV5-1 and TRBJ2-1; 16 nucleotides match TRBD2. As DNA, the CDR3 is TGCGCCAGCAGCCGAGGGACTAGCGGGGGGGCCCTCGGCTACAATGAGCAGTTCTTC. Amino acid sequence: CASSRGTSGGALGYNEQFF. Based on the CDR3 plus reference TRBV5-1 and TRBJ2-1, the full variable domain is KAGVTQTPRYLIKTRGQQVTLSCSPISGHRSVSWYQQTPGQGLQFLFEYFSETQRNKGNFPGRFSGRQFSNSRSEMNVSTLELGDSALYLCASSRGTSGGALGYNEQFFGPGTRLTVL.